A selection of T cell receptor beta chains follows, all from one sample in a study of control samples from healthy donors and cancer patients. The method was immunoSEQ multiplex PCR; TCRdb's version includes in-frame clones alone and lacks a portion of them. In the table there are some 160,000 clones, approximately 93% of which are singletons. The sample consisted of blood. All receptors derive from a middle-aged woman in good health. Each CDR3 is given without its conserved first and last residue. Each record gives: V gene, J gene, CDR3 protein.

TRBV7-9,TRBJ2-3,ASSLGLAGTDTQY
TRBV10-3,TRBJ1-1,AISTGRIAF
TRBV12-5,TRBJ1-4,ASGLVPEKKEKLF
TRBV24-1,TRBJ2-7,ATTGGAGGGEQY
TRBV10-3,TRBJ1-1,AITPGRETEAF
TRBV10-2,TRBJ2-5,ASKQGGQETQY
TRBV4-3,TRBJ2-5,ASSKSSGRFGETQY
TRBV9,TRBJ1-3,ASSVRSSGNTIY
TRBV6-2/TRBV6-3,TRBJ1-6,ASSYSNSPLH
TRBV6-2/TRBV6-3,TRBJ1-5,ASSGRQLFSNQPQH
TRBV6-5,TRBJ1-6,ASSYSRTRQSPLH
TRBV7-7,TRBJ2-1,ASSPSPNNEQF
TRBV19,TRBJ2-7,ASSSRDSLSEQY